This T cell receptor beta chain stems from a study of early T cells in non-severe SARS-CoV-2 infection. About the research overall: Whole-blood bulk RNA, unsorted, was sequenced, and chains were unpaired.

General study findings and limits: Matching against VDJdb likely underestimated virus-specific expansions, favoring anti-spike CD8.

For this clonotype: The antigen is unknown.

CDR1 and CDR2 from the germline V gene are SGHAT and FQNNGV. This CDR3 contains 15 residues. V gave up 0 bases and J gave up 5 bases, with 14 bases separating them. Unique molecular identifiers tagged individual cDNA molecules. MiXCR, run by TCRdb on the 5' RACE reads, gives a single entry per CDR3 protein. The sample records 57,000 or so distinct CDR3 sequences, roughly 12% being singletons. The sequenced sample was whole blood. The source of this sequence is an adult who was a healthcare worker with PCR-confirmed SARS-CoV-2 infection or an uninfected control (not recorded which). This sequence joins TRBV11-2 and TRBJ2-7, with unresolved D. The CDR3 loop reads CASSLDSLLVDEQYF. DNA of the CDR3: TGTGCCAGCAGCTTAGATTCCCTTCTTGTGGACGAGCAGTACTTC. Full variable domain (rest looked up from reference TRBV11-2 and TRBJ2-7): EAGVAQSPRYKIIEKRQSVAFWCNPISGHATLYWYQQILGQGPKLLIQFQNNGVVDDSQLPKDRFSAERLKGVDSTLKIQPAKLEDSAVYLCASSLDSLLVDEQYFGPGTRLTVT.